This is a list of T cell receptor beta chains from one sample in a study of shared clonotypes between healthy human individuals. TCRdb keeps only in-frame clones here, not all; method: immunoSEQ multiplex PCR. Found here are over a million clones, around 97% of them singletons; the top ten hold 1.2%. Sequenced material: naive CD4+ T cells sorted from blood. The receptors derive from a man aged 25 to 40 in good health. Each CDR3 is given without its conserved first and last residue. The order of the fields is V gene, CDR3 protein.

V gene: TRBV28
CDR3 protein: ASLGQAPYEQY

V gene: TRBV15
CDR3 protein: ATSRELVGSLRGYT

V gene: TRBV7-2
CDR3 protein: ASSYDTGRMNTQY

V gene: TRBV5-5
CDR3 protein: ASSVDRNYGYT

V gene: TRBV18
CDR3 protein: ASSERGQAQH

V gene: TRBV6-5
CDR3 protein: ASSYGWAGLTSEQY

V gene: TRBV2
CDR3 protein: ASSSGAGNQPQH

V gene: TRBV6-1
CDR3 protein: ASRFGRQGGGYT

V gene: TRBV19
CDR3 protein: ASSPRTGGYNEQF

V gene: TRBV21-1
CDR3 protein: ASSKYGSSYNEQF

V gene: TRBV18
CDR3 protein: ASSPEIQGGRNEQF

V gene: TRBV19
CDR3 protein: ASKPQGADIQY

V gene: TRBV5-5
CDR3 protein: ASSLAGLRETQY

V gene: TRBV7-9
CDR3 protein: ASSPAGLNTDTQY

V gene: TRBV5-1
CDR3 protein: ASSLLTGTGGADTQY

V gene: TRBV4-3
CDR3 protein: ASSPWWTGNTGELF

V gene: TRBV19
CDR3 protein: ASSAGGGTDTQY

V gene: TRBV18
CDR3 protein: ASSPRSGGSSGNTIY

V gene: TRBV4-3
CDR3 protein: ASSQARLAKNIQY

V gene: TRBV9
CDR3 protein: ASSVEYRAAYGYT